A selection of T cell receptor beta chains follows, all from one sample in a study of cytomegalovirus exposure and HLA in healthy donors. The protocol was immunoSEQ multiplex PCR, while the TCRdb copy is restricted to in-frame clones and leaves out a portion. The sample consists of 120,000 or so clones, about 96% of them appearing once. The material sequenced was PBMCs. Every receptor here comes from a man aged 18 to 30 in good health and CMV-seronegative. The conserved cysteine and the conserved F or W are not part of the CDR3 here. A D gene is named only where the DNA matches it firmly. Not all rows give a size; the values are once, few, many and, for expanded clones, a class.

D gene	clone size	V gene	J gene	CDR3 protein
TRBD1	-	TRBV4-1	TRBJ2-7	ASSHPGTAYEQY
TRBD1	-	TRBV9	TRBJ2-6	ASSPSTGVSSGANVLT
-	few	TRBV30	TRBJ1-5	ACTGGGGQPQH
TRBD1	-	TRBV7-2	TRBJ2-5	ASRPTGGGETQY
-	once	TRBV27	TRBJ1-1	ASSLGGWGTEAF
-	-	TRBV4-1	TRBJ2-3	ASSHQLDTQY
TRBD2	-	TRBV9	TRBJ2-3	ASSSRRGDTDTQY
TRBD2	-	TRBV9	TRBJ2-1	ASSESGSTYNEQF
TRBD2	-	TRBV19	TRBJ2-7	ASSIGGLAWEQY
-	-	TRBV19	TRBJ2-2	ASRRGQYSTGELF
-	-	TRBV15	TRBJ2-2	ATSSGNTGELF
-	-	TRBV30	TRBJ1-4	AWSVQRGTNEKLF
-	-	TRBV7-6	TRBJ2-7	ASQASTSYEQY
-	-	TRBV7-6	TRBJ1-1	ASSLALGRNTEAF
-	-	TRBV21-1	TRBJ2-2	ASSKERNGSSTGELF
TRBD1	-	TRBV19	TRBJ1-3	ASLTGDLSGNTIY
-	-	TRBV5-1	TRBJ1-5	ASSLGGIGQPQH
-	few	TRBV2	TRBJ2-7	ASSGGQTEQY
TRBD1	-	TRBV30	TRBJ1-2	AWSVDRGAYGYT
TRBD1	-	TRBV2	TRBJ1-1	ASRRQGVNTEAF
TRBD2	-	TRBV28	TRBJ2-1	ASSFRGGLAGESEQF
-	-	TRBV27	TRBJ2-7	ASSFDRAYEQY
TRBD2	-	TRBV6-5	TRBJ2-1	ASSYSGLAVNEQF
TRBD2	-	TRBV19	TRBJ2-5	ASSPGLAGGETQY
TRBD1	-	TRBV9	TRBJ2-1	ASSVGGTGGVGEQF
-	-	TRBV5-1	TRBJ2-1	ASSLVTSGLGNEQF
-	-	TRBV5-5	TRBJ1-1	ASSLTGQFNTEAF
TRBD1	-	TRBV18	TRBJ2-2	ASSPAAGGASAGELF
TRBD2	few	TRBV4-3	TRBJ2-7	ASSQDSGSDEQY
-	once	TRBV10-3	TRBJ2-1	AISEEARSEWDNEQF
-	-	TRBV28	TRBJ2-7	ASGSPPAAIEQY
-	-	TRBV30	TRBJ2-7	AWNPGTAYEQY
-	-	TRBV18	TRBJ1-2	ASSPVSFERGNRYGYT
TRBD1	-	TRBV19	TRBJ1-5	ASSLGQVLNQPQH